A selection of T cell receptor beta chains follows, all from one sample in a study of cytomegalovirus exposure and HLA in healthy donors. Using immunoSEQ multiplex PCR, the repertoire was profiled, and TCRdb retains in-frame clones only, with some absent. The table includes fewer than 200,000 clones, 70% to 80% detected once. Sequenced: PBMCs. These receptors were taken from a woman aged 40 to 50 in good health and CMV-seronegative. Each CDR3 is given with its conserved first and last residue. D genes are given only for firm matches.

TRBV30	TRBJ2-7	TRBD1	CAWWTGVGEQYF	TGTGCCTGGTGGACAGGGGTAGGGGAGCAGTACTTC
TRBV2	TRBJ2-7	NA	CASSAITGLGEQYF	TGTGCCAGCAGTGCAATAACAGGGCTGGGCGAGCAGTACTTC
TRBV28	TRBJ1-2	TRBD1	CASSPSGTGFVSGYTF	TGTGCCAGCAGTCCCTCCGGGACAGGGTTCGTATCGGGCTACACCTTC
TRBV2	TRBJ2-1	TRBD2	CASRELAGGLNEQFF	TGTGCCAGCAGGGAACTAGCGGGGGGGCTCAATGAGCAGTTCTTC
TRBV6-1	TRBJ2-6	TRBD2	CASSALAGTRSGANVLTF	TGTGCCAGCAGTGCATTAGCGGGGACGAGATCTGGGGCCAACGTCCTGACTTTC
TRBV5-1	TRBJ1-5	NA	CASSPDSYSNQPQHF	TGCGCCAGCAGCCCCGACAGCTATAGCAATCAGCCCCAGCATTTT
TRBV7-6	TRBJ2-3	TRBD2	CASSLYVGLAGLTDTQYF	TGTGCCAGCAGCCTCTACGTGGGACTAGCGGGATTGACAGATACGCAGTATTTT
TRBV27	TRBJ1-1	NA	CASSLLGQTPEAFF	TGTGCCAGCAGTTTATTGGGGCAGACCCCTGAAGCTTTCTTT
TRBV5-1	TRBJ2-7	NA	CASSARDIISYEQYF	TGCGCCAGCAGCGCGAGGGACATCATCTCCTACGAGCAGTACTTC
TRBV9	TRBJ2-3	NA	CASSVERGGQYF	TGTGCCAGCAGCGTAGAGAGGGGGGGGCAGTATTTT
TRBV7-8	TRBJ1-5	TRBD1	CASSLAPTGASNQPQHF	TGTGCCAGCAGCTTAGCCCCTACAGGGGCGAGCAATCAGCCCCAGCATTTT
TRBV5-4	TRBJ2-1	TRBD2	CASSNGGQGLAGVNEQFF	TGTGCCAGCAGCAATGGGGGTCAGGGACTAGCGGGAGTTAATGAGCAGTTCTTC